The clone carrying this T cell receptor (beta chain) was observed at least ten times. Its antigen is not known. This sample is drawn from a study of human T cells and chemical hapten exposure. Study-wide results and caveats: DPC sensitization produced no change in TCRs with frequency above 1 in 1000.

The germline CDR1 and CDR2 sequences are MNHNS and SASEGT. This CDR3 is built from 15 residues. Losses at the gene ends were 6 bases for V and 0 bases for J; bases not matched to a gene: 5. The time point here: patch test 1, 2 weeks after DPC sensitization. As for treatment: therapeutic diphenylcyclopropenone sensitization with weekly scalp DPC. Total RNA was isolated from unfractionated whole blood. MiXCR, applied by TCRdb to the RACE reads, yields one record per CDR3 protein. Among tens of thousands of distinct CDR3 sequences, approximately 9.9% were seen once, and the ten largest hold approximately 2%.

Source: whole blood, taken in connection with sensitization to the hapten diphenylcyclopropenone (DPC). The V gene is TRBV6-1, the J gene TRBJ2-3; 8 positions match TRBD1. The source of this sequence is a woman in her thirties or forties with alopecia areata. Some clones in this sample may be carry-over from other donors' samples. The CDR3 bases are TGTGCCAGCAGCGCCAACAGGGGGAGCACAGATACGCAGTATTTT. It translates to CASSANRGSTDTQYF.